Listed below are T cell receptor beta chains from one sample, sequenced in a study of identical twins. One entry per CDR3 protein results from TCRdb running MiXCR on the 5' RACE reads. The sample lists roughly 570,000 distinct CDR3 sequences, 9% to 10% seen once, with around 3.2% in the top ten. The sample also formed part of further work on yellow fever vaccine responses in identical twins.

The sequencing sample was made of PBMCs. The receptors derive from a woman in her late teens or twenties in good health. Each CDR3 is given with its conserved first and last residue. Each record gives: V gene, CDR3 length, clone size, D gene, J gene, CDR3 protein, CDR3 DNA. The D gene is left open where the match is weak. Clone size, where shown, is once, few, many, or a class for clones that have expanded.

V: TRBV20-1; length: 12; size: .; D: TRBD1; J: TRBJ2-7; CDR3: CSSTQGANEQYF; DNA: TGCAGTTCTACACAGGGGGCGAATGAGCAGTACTTC
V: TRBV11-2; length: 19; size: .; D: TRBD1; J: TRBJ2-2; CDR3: CASSLVGTGANRRTGELFF; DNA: TGTGCCAGCAGCTTAGTAGGGACAGGGGCGAATCGGCGCACCGGGGAGCTGTTTTTT
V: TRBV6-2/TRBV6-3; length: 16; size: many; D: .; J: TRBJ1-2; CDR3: CASSYPTGRGYYGYTF; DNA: TGTGCCAGCAGTTACCCGACAGGACGGGGCTACTATGGCTACACCTTC
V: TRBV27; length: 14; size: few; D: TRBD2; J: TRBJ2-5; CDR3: CASSFERGQETQYF; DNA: TGTGCCAGCAGTTTCGAGCGGGGGCAAGAGACCCAGTACTTC
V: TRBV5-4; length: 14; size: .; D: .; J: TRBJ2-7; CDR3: CASSLLTTVNEQYF; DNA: TGTGCCAGCAGCTTGCTTACCACAGTTAACGAGCAGTACTTC
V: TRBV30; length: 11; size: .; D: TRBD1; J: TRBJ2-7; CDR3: CAWGQGGEQYF; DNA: TGTGCCTGGGGACAGGGAGGCGAGCAGTACTTC
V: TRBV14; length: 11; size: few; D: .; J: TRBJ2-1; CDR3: CASRAQGEQFF; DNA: TGTGCCAGCAGGGCTCAGGGTGAGCAGTTCTTC
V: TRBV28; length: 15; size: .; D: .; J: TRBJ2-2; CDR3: CASSLRIKLAGELFF; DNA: TGTGCCAGCAGTTTAAGGATTAAGCTCGCCGGGGAGCTGTTTTTT
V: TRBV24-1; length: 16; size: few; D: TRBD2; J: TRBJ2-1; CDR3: CATSPQRERSGNEQFF; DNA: TGTGCCACCAGTCCTCAGCGGGAGAGGAGCGGGAATGAGCAGTTCTTC
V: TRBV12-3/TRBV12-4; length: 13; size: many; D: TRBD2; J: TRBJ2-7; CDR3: CASRAGGTYEQYF; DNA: TGTGCCAGCAGGGCGGGGGGGACCTACGAGCAGTACTTC
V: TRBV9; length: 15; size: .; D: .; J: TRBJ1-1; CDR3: CASSVVETLNTEAFF; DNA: TGTGCCAGCAGCGTAGTCGAAACGTTGAACACTGAAGCTTTCTTT
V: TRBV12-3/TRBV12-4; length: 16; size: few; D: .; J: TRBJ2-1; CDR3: CASSSVGTWGHDEQFF; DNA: TGTGCCAGCAGTTCCGTAGGGACTTGGGGACACGATGAGCAGTTCTTC
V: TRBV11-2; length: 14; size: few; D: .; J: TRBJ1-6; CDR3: CASSLGQARSPLHF; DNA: TGTGCCAGCAGCTTAGGACAGGCCCGTTCACCCCTCCACTTT
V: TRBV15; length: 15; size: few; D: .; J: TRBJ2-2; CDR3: CATSSIKVGAGELFF; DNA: TGTGCCACCAGCAGCATCAAAGTCGGGGCCGGGGAGCTGTTTTTT
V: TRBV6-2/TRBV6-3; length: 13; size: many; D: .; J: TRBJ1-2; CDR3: CASRSTANYGYTF; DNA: TGTGCCAGCAGATCGACAGCGAACTATGGCTACACCTTC
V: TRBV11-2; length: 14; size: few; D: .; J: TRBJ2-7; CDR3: CASSLWFGEYEQYF; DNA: TGTGCCAGCAGCTTATGGTTCGGGGAGTACGAGCAGTACTTC
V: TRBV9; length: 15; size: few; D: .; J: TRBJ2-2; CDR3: CASSVAIAATGELFF; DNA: TGTGCCAGCAGCGTAGCGATTGCGGCCACCGGGGAGCTGTTTTTT
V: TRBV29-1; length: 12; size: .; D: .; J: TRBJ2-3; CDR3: CSVGEGTDTQYF; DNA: TGCAGCGTTGGAGAAGGCACAGATACGCAGTATTTT
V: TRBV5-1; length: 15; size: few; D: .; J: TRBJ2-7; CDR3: CASSAEHASSYEQYF; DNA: TGCGCCAGCAGCGCGGAGCACGCGAGCTCCTACGAGCAGTACTTC
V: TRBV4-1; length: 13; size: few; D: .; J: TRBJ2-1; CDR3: CASSPGPTDEQFF; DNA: TGCGCCAGCAGCCCGGGCCCGACGGATGAGCAGTTCTTC
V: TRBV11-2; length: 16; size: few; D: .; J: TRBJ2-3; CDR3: CASSPPLGPRADTQYF; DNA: TGTGCCAGCAGCCCCCCCCTAGGCCCTCGGGCAGATACGCAGTATTTT
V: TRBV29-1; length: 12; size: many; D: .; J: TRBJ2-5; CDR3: CSVQGGQETQYF; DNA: TGCAGCGTGCAGGGGGGACAAGAGACCCAGTACTTC
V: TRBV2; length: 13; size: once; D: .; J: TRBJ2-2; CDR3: CASNRDNPGELFF; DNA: TGTGCCAGCAACCGGGACAACCCCGGGGAGCTGTTTTTT
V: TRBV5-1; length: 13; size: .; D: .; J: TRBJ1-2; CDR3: CASSWGGNYGYTF; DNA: TGCGCCAGCAGCTGGGGGGGAAACTATGGCTACACCTTC
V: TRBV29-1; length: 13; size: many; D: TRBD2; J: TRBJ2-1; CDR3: CSVRLAGDNEQFF; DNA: TGCAGCGTCAGACTAGCGGGGGACAATGAGCAGTTCTTC
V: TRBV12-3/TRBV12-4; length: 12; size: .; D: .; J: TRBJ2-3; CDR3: CASSLDSGTQYF; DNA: TGTGCCAGCAGCTTGGACTCTGGGACGCAGTATTTT
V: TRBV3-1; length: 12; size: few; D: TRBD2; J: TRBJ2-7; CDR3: CASSRLAGLQYF; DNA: TGTGCCAGCAGCCGACTAGCGGGATTGCAGTACTTC
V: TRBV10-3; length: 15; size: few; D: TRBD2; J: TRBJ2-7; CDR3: CAISEKDGEGIEQYF; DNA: TGTGCCATCAGTGAGAAGGACGGGGAGGGCATCGAGCAGTACTTC
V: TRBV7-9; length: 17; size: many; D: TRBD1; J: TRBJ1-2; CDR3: CASSPAVLDRGFAGYTF; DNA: TGTGCCAGCAGCCCAGCGGTCCTGGACAGGGGGTTTGCTGGCTACACCTTC
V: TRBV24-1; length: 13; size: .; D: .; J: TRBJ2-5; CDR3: CATSVVGKETQYF; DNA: TGTGCCACCAGTGTCGTGGGGAAAGAGACCCAGTACTTC
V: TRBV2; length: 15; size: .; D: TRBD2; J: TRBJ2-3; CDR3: CASSMESGRGGTQYF; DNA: TGTGCCAGCAGTATGGAAAGCGGGAGAGGTGGTACGCAGTATTTT
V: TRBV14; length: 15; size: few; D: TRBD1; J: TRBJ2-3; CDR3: CASSQWTGGLDTQYF; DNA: TGTGCCAGCAGCCAATGGACAGGGGGTTTAGATACGCAGTATTTT
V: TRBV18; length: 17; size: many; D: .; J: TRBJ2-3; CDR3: CASSPRSSGMSTDTQYF; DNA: TGTGCCAGCTCACCACGCTCTTCGGGGATGAGCACAGATACGCAGTATTTT
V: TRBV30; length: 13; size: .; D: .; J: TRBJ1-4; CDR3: CAWSAGFNEKLFF; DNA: TGTGCCTGGAGTGCGGGGTTTAATGAAAAACTGTTTTTT
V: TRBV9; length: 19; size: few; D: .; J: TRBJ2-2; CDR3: CASSMDFHEGAWETGELFF; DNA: TGTGCCAGCAGCATGGATTTTCATGAAGGGGCATGGGAAACCGGGGAGCTGTTTTTT